Shown below are 16 T cell receptor beta chains from a single sample sequenced in a study of regulatory T cells in long-lasting Graves disease. Time point given: newly diagnosed GD, antithyroid drugs for less than 3 months. Preparation of the TCR library used RNA extracted from PBMCs. Arm-PCR with iRepertoire HTBI primers amplified the CDR3 regions for these TCR beta libraries. TCRdb independently ran MiXCR on the multiplex PCR reads; one entry per CDR3 protein. This sample carries about half a million distinct CDR3 sequences, about 11% of them seen once, and the ten largest clones take 8.9%. The data were also submitted as part of a second study, on T cells in Graves' hyperthyroidism and ophthalmopathy.

Here the sequenced sample was peripheral blood mononuclear cells (PBMCs), taken at new diagnosis, from a patient treated with antithyroid drugs. The receptor set was obtained from a woman in her 30s with Graves disease.

This clonotype came up many times. The chain has TRBV29-1 and TRBJ2-3, with D unresolved. Trimming took off 2 bases at V and 2 bases at J, with 5 bases between the two ends. This CDR3 is built from 12 residues. CDR1 is SQVTM, CDR2 ANQGSEA, per germline. The DNA for the CDR3 is TGCAGCGTTGAAACGAACACAGATACGCAGTATTTT. Protein: CSVETNTDTQYF.

This clonotype was observed a handful of times. The chain links TRBV5-5 to TRBJ1-5; D is possibly TRBD1 (6 bases). Per the germline V gene, CDR1 is SGHKS and CDR2 is YYEKEE (reference sequence). The CDR3 length is 16 residues. Trimming left V 4 bases short and J 1 base short, with 15 bases between. The CDR3 DNA follows: TGTGCCAGCAGCCCGGATGGGGGCTGGAGCAATCAGCCCCAGCATTTT. As protein: CASSPDGGWSNQPQHF.

This clonotype was observed at least ten times. The chain is built from TRBV7-8 and TRBJ2-1, with 8 bases fitting TRBD2. Trimming took 4 bases from V and 0 from J; bases not matched to a gene: 5. The CDR3 is 16 residues long. Germline V gives CDR1 SGHVS, CDR2 FQNEAQ. The CDR3 nucleotides are TGTGCCAGCAGCTCCCAACTAGCGGACTCCTACAATGAGCAGTTCTTC. This translates into CASSSQLADSYNEQFF. The whole variable domain, remainder taken from reference TRBV7-8 and TRBJ2-1, is GAGVSQSPRYKVAKRGQDVALRCDPISGHVSLFWYQQALGQGPEFLTYFQNEAQLDKSGLPSDRFFAERPEGSVSTLKIQRTQQEDSAVYLCASSSQLADSYNEQFFGPGTRLTVL.

This clonotype was observed many times. The chain employs TRBV7-2 and TRBJ2-7; the D gene is possibly TRBD1 (6 bases). The germline CDR1 and CDR2 sequences are SGHTA and FQGNSA. The CDR3 has 16 residues. Between the trimmed V and J ends, which lost 1 base and 2 bases, there was a span of 15 bases. DNA for the CDR3: TGTGCCAGCAGCTTAGATTATGAAGGGACAACCTACGAGCAGTACTTC. Amino acid sequence: CASSLDYEGTTYEQYF.

V gene TRBV7-9 combines with J gene TRBJ2-7, with 8 bases matching TRBD2. The V segment lost 6 bases and the J segment 6 bases; nucleotides outside the gene matches: 13. This CDR3 region has 15 residues. Germline V lookup: CDR1 SEHNR, CDR2 FQNEAQ (reference sequence). CDR3: CASSIGRVAGPEQYF. The CDR3 DNA reads as TGTGCCAGCAGTATAGGCCGGGTAGCGGGACCCGAGCAGTACTTC.

This clonotype was counted ten times or more. The V gene is TRBV9, the J gene TRBJ1-4, with a possible D match to TRBD1 (5 bases). This CDR3 spans 13 amino acids. From germline, CDR1 is SGDLS and CDR2 YYNGEE. V was clipped by 5 bases and J by 3 bases, with 8 bases between them. CDR3 amino acids: CASSGHPNEKLFF. The CDR3 bases are TGTGCCAGCAGTGGACACCCTAATGAAAAACTGTTTTTT.

In this sample, this clonotype turned up many times. This sequence joins TRBV11-2 and TRBJ2-7; D is perhaps TRBD2 (6 bases). The V gene's germline CDR1 is SGHAT and CDR2 FQNNGV. This CDR3 contains 13 residues. Between the trimmed V and J ends, which lost 6 bases and 6 bases, there was a span of 15 bases. The CDR3 DNA sequence: TGTGCCAGCAGTCATATCATTAGCGGCGAGCAGTACTTC. This codes for CASSHIISGEQYF. The entire variable domain, with the rest obtained from reference TRBV11-2 and TRBJ2-7, is as follows: EAGVAQSPRYKIIEKRQSVAFWCNPISGHATLYWYQQILGQGPKLLIQFQNNGVVDDSQLPKDRFSAERLKGVDSTLKIQPAKLEDSAVYLCASSHIISGEQYFGPGTRLTVT.

The chain combines TRBV5-1 with TRBJ1-1; the D is unclear. Germline V gives CDR1 SGHRS, CDR2 YFSETQ. The CDR3 totals 16 residues. V dropped 4 bases and J dropped 1 base, with 17 bases sitting between them. For the CDR3, the DNA is TGCGCCAGCAGCCAGGCCGGATCCGGCTCGAACACTGAAGCTTTCTTT. It translates to CASSQAGSGSNTEAFF.

This clonotype showed up many times. The rearrangement uses TRBV15 and TRBJ2-7; D uncertain. The germline gives CDR1 LNHNV, CDR2 YYDKDF (reference sequence). V was pared by 2 bases and J by 2 bases, with 7 bases between. The CDR3 has 13 amino acids. The CDR3, as DNA: TGTGCCACCAGCAGATACTCGACCTACGAGCAGTACTTC. Translating gives CATSRYSTYEQYF. The variable domain in full, with the rest retrieved from reference TRBV15 and TRBJ2-7, is DAMVIQNPRYQVTQFGKPVTLSCSQTLNHNVMYWYQQKSSQAPKLLFHYYDKDFNNEADTPDNFQSRRPNTSFCFLDIRSPGLGDTAMYLCATSRYSTYEQYFGPGTRLTVT.

This clonotype has a count of ten or more. V is TRBV7-9 and J is TRBJ2-7; a weak D match, TRBD1 (5 bases). The germline gives CDR1 SEHNR, CDR2 FQNEAQ (reference sequence). This CDR3 has 13 amino acids. V dropped 4 bases and J dropped 5 bases, with 12 bases sitting between them. The CDR3 DNA is TGTGCCAGCAGCTCCCGACAGATAGACGAGCAGTACTTC. The encoded protein is CASSSRQIDEQYF.

Regarding this clonotype: Compared with germline, one end of the junction differs, possibly owing to a read error. The chain uses TRBV28 and TRBJ2-5, with 9 bases identical to TRBD1. CDR3 length: 17 amino acids. Per germline, CDR1 MDHEN and CDR2 SYDVKM. DNA of the CDR3: TGTGCCAGCAGTTCTCCCGGGACAGGGAATACAGGGGAGACCCGGTACTTC. This codes for CASSSPGTGNTGETRYF.

This clonotype was detected many times. The J gene is TRBJ2-1, the V gene TRBV15; D might be TRBD1 (5 bases). This CDR3 spans 16 amino acids. V was shortened by 0 bases and J by 5 bases, with 14 bases between the two germline ends. Per germline, CDR1 LNHNV and CDR2 YYDKDF (reference sequence). For the CDR3, the DNA is TGTGCCACCAGCAGAGACCCCAGGGTCTTCAACAATGAGCAGTTCTTC. As protein: CATSRDPRVFNNEQFF.

This clonotype has at least ten counts. V and J are TRBV5-4 and TRBJ2-3; D unresolved. CDR3 length: 15 residues. The germline V gene encodes CDR1 SGHNT and CDR2 YYREEE (reference sequence). The V and J ends lost 0 bases and 1 base respectively, with 9 bases between them. This CDR3 reads CASSLDQGGTDTQYF. The CDR3 coding sequence is TGTGCCAGCAGCTTGGATCAAGGAGGCACAGATACGCAGTATTTT.

This sequence joins TRBV3-1 and TRBJ2-2; no clear D gene. The CDR3 covers 13 residues. Germline assignment: CDR1 LGHDT and CDR2 YNNKEL (reference sequence). The V end lost 1 base, the J end lost 6 bases, and 6 bases lay between the germline ends. The CDR3 DNA reads as TGTGCCAGCAGCCAAGTGATGGCCGGGGAGCTGTTTTTT. This codes for CASSQVMAGELFF.

This clonotype was seen at least ten times. The chain has TRBV7-2 and TRBJ2-1; no firm D call. V was clipped by 4 bases and J by 8 bases, with 12 bases between them. The CDR3 covers 13 residues. CDR1 and CDR2 (germline): SGHTA, FQGNSA. The DNA of the CDR3 is TGTGCCAGCAGCTCCTGGTTTAGGGATGAGCAGTTCTTC. This translates into CASSSWFRDEQFF.

There are a few counts of this clonotype. The V gene is TRBV15, the J gene TRBJ2-5; D possibly corresponds to TRBD2 (5 bases). The CDR3 loop spans 16 amino acids. Germline V gives CDR1 LNHNV, CDR2 YYDKDF (reference sequence). The germline V and J ends were trimmed by 0 bases and 9 bases, with 20 bases remaining between them. Here the CDR3 reads CATSRDFRVLRAAQYF. Written as DNA, the CDR3 is TGTGCCACCAGCAGAGACTTCCGGGTCCTCCGAGCGGCCCAGTACTTC.